This T cell receptor (beta chain) appears in the sequencing data of a study of response to subunit inactivated influenza vaccine. Losses at the gene ends were 1 base for V and 4 bases for J; bases not matched to a gene: 11. This CDR3 has 19 amino acids. The germline V gene encodes CDR1 SGHRS and CDR2 YFSETQ. TCRdb recomputed calls from the RT-PCR reads with MiXCR, one row per CDR3 protein. The table lists around 470,000 distinct CDR3 sequences, roughly 7.9% of them singletons, with roughly 14% in the top ten. Points on this clonotype: Its antigen is not identified.

Study results and caveats: Researchers suggested that each seasonal influenza vaccination recruits few new T cells.

This sequence was found in a man in his fifties or sixties who received an inactivated influenza vaccine. The sequencing here drew on PBMCs from blood, taken around 25 months after vaccination. The chain employs TRBV5-1 and TRBJ2-1; TRBD2 agrees at 13 bases. In nucleotides, the CDR3 is TGCGCCAGCAGCTTGCGGTCCGGGACTAGCGGGGCACATTACAATGAGCAGTTCTTC. Its protein product is CASSLRSGTSGAHYNEQFF. Based on the CDR3 plus reference TRBV5-1 and TRBJ2-1, the full variable domain is KAGVTQTPRYLIKTRGQQVTLSCSPISGHRSVSWYQQTPGQGLQFLFEYFSETQRNKGNFPGRFSGRQFSNSRSEMNVSTLELGDSALYLCASSLRSGTSGAHYNEQFFGPGTRLTVL.